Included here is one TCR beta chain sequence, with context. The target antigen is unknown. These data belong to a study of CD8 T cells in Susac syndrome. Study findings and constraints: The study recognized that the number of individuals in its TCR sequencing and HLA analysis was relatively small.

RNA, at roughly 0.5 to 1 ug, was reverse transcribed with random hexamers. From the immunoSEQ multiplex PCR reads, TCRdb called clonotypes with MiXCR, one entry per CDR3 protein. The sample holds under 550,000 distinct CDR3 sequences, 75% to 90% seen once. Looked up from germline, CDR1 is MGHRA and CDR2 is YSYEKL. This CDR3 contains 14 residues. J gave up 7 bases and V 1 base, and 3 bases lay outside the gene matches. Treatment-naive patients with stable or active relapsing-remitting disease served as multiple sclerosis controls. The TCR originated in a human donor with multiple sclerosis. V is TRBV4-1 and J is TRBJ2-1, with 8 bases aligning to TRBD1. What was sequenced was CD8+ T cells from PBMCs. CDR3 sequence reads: CASSQGDRLNEQFF. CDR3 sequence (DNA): TGCGCCAGCAGCCAAGGGGACAGGCTAAATGAGCAGTTCTTC.